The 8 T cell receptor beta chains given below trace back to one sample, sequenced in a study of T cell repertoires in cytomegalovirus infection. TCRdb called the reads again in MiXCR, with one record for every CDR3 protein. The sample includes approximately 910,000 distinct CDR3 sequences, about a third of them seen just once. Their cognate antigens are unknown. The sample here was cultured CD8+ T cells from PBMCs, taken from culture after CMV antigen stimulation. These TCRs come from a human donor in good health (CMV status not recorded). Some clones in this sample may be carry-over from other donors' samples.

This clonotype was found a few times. CDR3 residues: CSARDGLAGLISTDTQYF. In DNA form, the CDR3 reads TGCAGTGCTAGAGATGGACTAGCGGGGCTAATAAGCACAGATACGCAGTATTTT. The chain carries TRBV20-1 and TRBJ2-3, with TRBD2 identical over 12 bases. Germline CDR1 and CDR2: DFQATT and SNEGSKA (reference sequence). The V gene end was trimmed by 0 bases and the J gene end by 0 bases; junction bases not matched to a gene: 7. This CDR3 has 18 residues.

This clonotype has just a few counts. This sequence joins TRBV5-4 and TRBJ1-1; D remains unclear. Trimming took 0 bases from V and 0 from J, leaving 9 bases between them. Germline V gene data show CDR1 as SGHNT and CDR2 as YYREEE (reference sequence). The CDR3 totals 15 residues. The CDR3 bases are TGTGCCAGCAGCTTGGAAGCGCCCCTGAACACTGAAGCTTTCTTT. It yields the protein CASSLEAPLNTEAFF.

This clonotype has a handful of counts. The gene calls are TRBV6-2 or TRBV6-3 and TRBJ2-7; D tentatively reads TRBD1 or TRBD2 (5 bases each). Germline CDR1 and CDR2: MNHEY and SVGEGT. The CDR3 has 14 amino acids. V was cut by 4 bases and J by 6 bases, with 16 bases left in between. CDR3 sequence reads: CASSSGTDPFEQYF. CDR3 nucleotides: TGTGCCAGCAGTTCCGGGACGGACCCCTTCGAGCAGTACTTC.

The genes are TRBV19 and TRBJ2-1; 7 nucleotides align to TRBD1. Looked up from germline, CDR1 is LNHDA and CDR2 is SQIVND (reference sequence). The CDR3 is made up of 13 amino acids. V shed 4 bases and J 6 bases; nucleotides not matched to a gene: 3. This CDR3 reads CASSTTGRNEQFF. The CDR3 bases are TGTGCCAGTAGTACGACAGGGCGCAATGAGCAGTTCTTC.

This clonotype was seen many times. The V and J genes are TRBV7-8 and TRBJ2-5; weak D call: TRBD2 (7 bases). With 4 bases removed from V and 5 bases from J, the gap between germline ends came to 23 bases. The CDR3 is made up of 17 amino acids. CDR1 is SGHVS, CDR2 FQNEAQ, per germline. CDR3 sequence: CASSSLWGVGGHETQYF. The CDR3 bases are TGTGCCAGCAGCTCCTTATGGGGTGTGGGGGGGCATGAGACCCAGTACTTC.

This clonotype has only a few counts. CDR3 sequence reads: CASSLSLADTQYF. The CDR3 DNA reads TGTGCCAGCAGTTTGAGTCTAGCAGATACGCAGTATTTT. This chain uses TRBV27 with TRBJ2-3; D gene unclear. This CDR3 region has 13 residues. V dropped 3 bases and J dropped 4 bases, with 8 bases sitting between them. The germline V gene encodes CDR1 MNHEY and CDR2 SMNVEV (reference sequence).

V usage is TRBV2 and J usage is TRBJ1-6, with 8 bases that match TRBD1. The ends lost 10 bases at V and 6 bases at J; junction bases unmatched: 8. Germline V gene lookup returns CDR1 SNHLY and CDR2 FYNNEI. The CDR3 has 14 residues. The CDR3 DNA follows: TGTGCCATACAGACAGGGGCATCTAATTCACCCCTCCACTTT. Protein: CAIQTGASNSPLHF.

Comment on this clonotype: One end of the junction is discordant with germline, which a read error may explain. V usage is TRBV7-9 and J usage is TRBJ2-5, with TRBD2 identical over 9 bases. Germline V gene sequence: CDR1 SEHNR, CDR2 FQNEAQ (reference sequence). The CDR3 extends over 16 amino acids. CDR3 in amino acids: CASSLVWRGGQETQYF. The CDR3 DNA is TGCGCCAGCAGCTTGGTATGGCGGGGGGGCCAAGAGACCCAGTACTTC.